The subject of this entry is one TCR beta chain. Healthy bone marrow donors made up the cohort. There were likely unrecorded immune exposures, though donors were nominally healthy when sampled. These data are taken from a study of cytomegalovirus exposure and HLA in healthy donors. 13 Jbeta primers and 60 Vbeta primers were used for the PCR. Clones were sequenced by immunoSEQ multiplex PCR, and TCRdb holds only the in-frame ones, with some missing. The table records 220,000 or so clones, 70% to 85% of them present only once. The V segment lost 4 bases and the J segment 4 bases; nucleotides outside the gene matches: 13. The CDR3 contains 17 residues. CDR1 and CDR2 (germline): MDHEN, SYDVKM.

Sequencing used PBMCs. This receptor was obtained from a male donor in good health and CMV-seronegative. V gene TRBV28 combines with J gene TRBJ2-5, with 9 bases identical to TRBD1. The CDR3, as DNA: TGTGCCAGCAGTTCACAGGGGGCCCCTCTCCCTGGAGAGACCCAGTACTTC. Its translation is CASSSQGAPLPGETQYF.